The clone carrying this TCR beta chain showed up just a few times. The individuals who served as donors were healthy Caucasians living in Russia, aged roughly 6 to 100. Peripheral blood from each donor was collected in a volume of 9.5 to 10 milliliters. This sample was taken from a study of blood T cells in healthy people across ages. Trimming removed 8 bases from V and 1 base from J, with 12 bases in between. The CDR3 is made up of 15 amino acids. Germline CDR1 is MNHNS and CDR2 is SASEGT. The second PCR ran about 6 to 11 cycles with a sample-barcoded 5' primer and J-beta primers. Each TCR beta cDNA got a 12-nucleotide random molecular identifier. TCRdb re-analysed the 5' RACE reads in MiXCR, keeping a single row per CDR3 protein. The sample lists 1.4 million to 1.5 million distinct CDR3 sequences; approximately 38% were seen once.

The chain joins TRBV6-1 to TRBJ2-6; D is undetermined. This receptor was taken from a woman in her late teens or twenties in good health. The material sequenced was blood. The chain's CDR3 is CASPSRYSGANVLTF. The CDR3 DNA reads TGTGCCAGCCCATCTCGATATTCTGGGGCCAACGTCCTGACTTTC.